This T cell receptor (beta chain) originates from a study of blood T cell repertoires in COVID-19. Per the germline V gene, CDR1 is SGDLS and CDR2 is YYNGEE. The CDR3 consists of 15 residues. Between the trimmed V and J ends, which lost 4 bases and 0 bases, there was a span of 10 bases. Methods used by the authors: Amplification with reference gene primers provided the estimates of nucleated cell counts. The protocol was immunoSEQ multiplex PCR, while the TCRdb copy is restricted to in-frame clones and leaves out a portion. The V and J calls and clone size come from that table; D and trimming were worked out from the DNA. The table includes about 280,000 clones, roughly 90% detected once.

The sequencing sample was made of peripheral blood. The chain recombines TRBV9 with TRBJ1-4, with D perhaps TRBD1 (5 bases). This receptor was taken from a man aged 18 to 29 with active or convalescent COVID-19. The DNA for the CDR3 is TGTGCCAGCAGCCGACAGTCTGCAACTAATGAAAAACTGTTTTTT. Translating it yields CASSRQSATNEKLFF.